These 21 T cell receptor beta chains share one sample of origin, sequenced in a study of blood T cell repertoires in COVID-19. TCRdb keeps only in-frame clones here, not all; method: immunoSEQ multiplex PCR. The sample carries roughly 250,000 clones, 80% to 90% recorded once. The specimen was peripheral blood. These TCRs come from a man aged 35-49 years with acute or convalescent COVID-19.

V and J are TRBV27 and TRBJ1-4; tentative D call: TRBD1 (5 bases). Trimming removed 6 bases from V and 0 bases from J, with 14 bases in between. The germline V gene encodes CDR1 MNHEY and CDR2 SMNVEV (reference sequence). There are 16 residues in the CDR3. CDR3 sequence: CASRISGGATNEKLFF. CDR3 DNA: TGTGCCAGCAGAATATCGGGGGGAGCAACTAATGAAAAACTGTTTTTT.

The genes are TRBV6-5 and TRBJ1-1; a possible D gene is TRBD1 (5 bases). This CDR3 region has 14 residues. Trimming removed 2 bases from V and 5 bases from J, with 12 bases in between. CDR1 MNHEY and CDR2 SVGAGI come from the germline V gene. As DNA, the CDR3 is TGTGCCAGCAGTTACGATTGGGGGGGAACTGAAGCTTTCTTT. Protein sequence: CASSYDWGGTEAFF.

The CDR3 protein is CASSLRGDNQPQHF. For the CDR3, the DNA is TGTGCCAGCAGCCTTCGGGGGGACAATCAGCCCCAGCATTTT. The rearrangement joins TRBV5-6 to TRBJ1-5; D is perhaps TRBD1 (5 bases). V was clipped by 4 bases and J by 3 bases, with 11 bases between them. Looked up from germline, CDR1 is SGHDT and CDR2 is YYEEEE. The CDR3 is 14 residues long.

The chain combines TRBV19 with TRBJ1-5; 9 positions agree with TRBD1. Germline loops: CDR1 LNHDA, CDR2 SQIVND (reference sequence). The CDR3 is 15 residues long. Trimming took 5 bases from V and 7 from J; bases not matched to a gene: 9. The CDR3 spells CASSSTGGAQQPQHF. For the CDR3, the DNA is TGTGCCAGTAGTTCAACAGGGGGCGCGCAACAGCCCCAGCATTTT.

V usage is TRBV19 and J usage is TRBJ2-1; D possibly corresponds to TRBD2 (6 bases). Trimming left V 7 bases short and J 8 bases short, with 9 bases between. The CDR3 is 11 residues long. Per germline, CDR1 LNHDA and CDR2 SQIVND (reference sequence). CDR3 sequence (DNA): TGTGCCAGTAAAAGGGAGGATGAGCAGTTCTTC. This encodes CASKREDEQFF.

This chain connects TRBV27 to TRBJ1-6; 8 positions agree with TRBD1. V trimming: 7 bases; J trimming: 5 bases; junction bases outside the gene matches: 10. Germline assignment: CDR1 MNHEY and CDR2 SMNVEV (reference sequence). This CDR3 has 16 amino acids. In nucleotides, the CDR3 is TGTGCCAGCAAAGTGGACAGGGTACTAGATAATTCACCCCTCCACTTT. This encodes CASKVDRVLDNSPLHF.

The chain couples TRBV5-1 to TRBJ2-6; TRBD2 is a possible D gene (5 bases). V lost 2 bases and J lost 0, with 6 bases in between. There are 15 residues in the CDR3. The germline V gene encodes CDR1 SGHRS and CDR2 YFSETQ. In nucleotides, the CDR3 is TGCGCCAGCAGCTTACGGGACTCTGGGGCCAACGTCCTGACTTTC. Protein product: CASSLRDSGANVLTF.

The V and J genes are TRBV9 and TRBJ2-2, with D possibly TRBD2 on 5 matching bases. V was shortened by 3 bases and J by 8 bases, with 23 bases between the two germline ends. Germline V gene lookup returns CDR1 SGDLS and CDR2 YYNGEE. The CDR3 totals 17 residues. The CDR3 nucleotides read TGTGCCAGCAGCGCTCTCCTCGGGAATCTCTCTCCGGGGGAGCTGTTTTTT. Its translation is CASSALLGNLSPGELFF. Filled out from reference TRBV9 and TRBJ2-2, the complete variable domain reads DSGVTQTPKHLITATGQRVTLRCSPRSGDLSVYWYQQSLDQGLQFLIQYYNGEERAKGNILERFSAQQFPDLHSELNLSSLELGDSALYFCASSALLGNLSPGELFFGEGSRLTVL.

The rearrangement uses TRBV19 and TRBJ2-7; D not resolved. In germline, CDR1 is LNHDA, CDR2 SQIVND (reference sequence). V lost 8 bases to trimming and J lost 5 bases, with 10 bases between them. This CDR3 comprises 11 residues. The CDR3 DNA sequence: TGTGCCAGTTCAGGCAAACACGAGCAGTACTTC. Translation gives CASSGKHEQYF.

The genes are TRBV12-3 or TRBV12-4 and TRBJ1-5; 8 nucleotides match TRBD1. J lost 6 bases, V lost 6 bases, and 4 bases had no gene match. This CDR3 has 13 residues. The CDR3, as DNA: TGTGCCAGCAGCGGACAGGGACTTCAGCCCCAGCATTTT. It yields the protein CASSGQGLQPQHF.

The chain uses TRBV20-1 and TRBJ1-6, with a tentative D call TRBD1 (6 bases). The CDR3 runs 11 residues. The germline V gene encodes CDR1 DFQATT and CDR2 SNEGSKA (reference sequence). Trimming stripped 6 bases from V and 15 bases from J, with 15 bases between. CDR3 coding DNA: TGCAGTGCCATACAGGGAGATAACCTCCACTTT. Protein product: CSAIQGDNLHF.

Only a few counts were recorded for this clone. The chain is built from TRBV5-1 and TRBJ2-1, with D possibly matching TRBD1 (5 bases). Trimming stripped 3 bases from V and 4 bases from J, with 14 bases between. The CDR3 length is 15 residues. Germline values: CDR1 SGHRS, CDR2 YFSETQ. The CDR3 sequence is CASSYSGQGYNEQFF. The CDR3, as DNA: TGCGCCAGCAGCTATTCTGGGCAGGGTTACAATGAGCAGTTCTTC.

V gene TRBV10-3 combines with J gene TRBJ1-2; 9 nucleotides align to TRBD1. Losses at the gene ends were 0 bases for V and 2 bases for J; bases not matched to a gene: 7. CDR3 length equals 17 residues. Germline V CDR1 and CDR2: ENHRY, SYGVKD. This CDR3 reads CAISESEQGAPNYGYTF. CDR3 bases: TGTGCCATCAGTGAGTCAGAACAGGGGGCCCCAAACTATGGCTACACCTTC.

The gene calls are TRBV9 and TRBJ1-1; D is unresolved. Germline V gene lookup returns CDR1 SGDLS and CDR2 YYNGEE. V lost 3 bases and J 5 bases, leaving 8 bases between the germline ends. This CDR3 is 12 amino acids long. In DNA, the CDR3 is TGTGCCAGCAGCGCGGGGTTGACTGAAGCTTTCTTT. Translating gives CASSAGLTEAFF.

The chain recombines TRBV28 with TRBJ2-7; TRBD1 might be the D (6 bases). The ends were cut back, 8 bases at V and 3 bases at J, with 20 bases in the middle. Germline CDR1 and CDR2: MDHEN and SYDVKM. There are 15 residues in the CDR3. For the CDR3, the DNA is TGTGCCAGCGGCCTGGGGGCCGCCGGAGGCTACGAGCAGTACTTC. Protein sequence: CASGLGAAGGYEQYF.

The J gene is TRBJ1-1, the V gene TRBV4-1; 12 bases fit TRBD1. The CDR3 length is 15 residues. J was trimmed by 4 bases and V by 1 base; bases with no gene match: 1. Germline V gene data show CDR1 as MGHRA and CDR2 as YSYEKL. CDR3 loop: CASSQGGQGATEAFF. The CDR3 DNA reads TGCGCCAGCAGCCAAGGGGGACAGGGGGCCACTGAAGCTTTCTTT.

The chain uses TRBV2 and TRBJ1-5, with D maybe TRBD1 (6 bases). CDR3 length: 15 residues. Trimming stripped 1 base from V and 6 bases from J, with 13 bases between. Germline V gene sequence: CDR1 SNHLY, CDR2 FYNNEI. The CDR3 region is CASSEEGGQRQPQHF. In DNA, the CDR3 is TGTGCCAGCAGTGAAGAGGGGGGGCAGCGTCAGCCCCAGCATTTT.

V and J are TRBV7-9 and TRBJ2-1; 10 positions agree with TRBD2. Germline V gives CDR1 SEHNR, CDR2 FQNEAQ (reference sequence). The ends lost 4 bases at V and 6 bases at J; junction bases unmatched: 9. The CDR3 is 16 amino acids. CDR3 residues: CASSSRSGGAGNEQFF. The DNA for the CDR3 is TGTGCCAGCAGCTCCCGGAGCGGGGGGGCTGGCAATGAGCAGTTCTTC.

The gene calls are TRBV10-3 and TRBJ1-3, with D tentatively TRBD1 (5 bases). The CDR3 is made up of 16 amino acids. Trimming pared 4 bases from V and 2 bases from J, leaving 15 bases between. Per germline, CDR1 ENHRY and CDR2 SYGVKD. The DNA of the CDR3 is TGTGCCATCAGTGCCCTCGCGACGGGGGCTGGAAACACCATATATTTT. Translation gives CAISALATGAGNTIYF.

This chain connects TRBV7-9 to TRBJ2-4; D is perhaps TRBD1 (5 bases). V was pared by 3 bases and J by 6 bases, with 6 bases between. Germline CDR1 reads SEHNR; CDR2 reads FQNEAQ (reference sequence). There are 12 residues in the CDR3. CDR3: CASSFDRNIQYF. The CDR3 region has the DNA TGTGCCAGCAGCTTTGACAGAAACATTCAGTACTTC.

The rearrangement links TRBV24-1 to TRBJ2-3, with TRBD2 identical over 10 bases. With V trimmed by 5 bases and J by 1 base, 5 bases remained unmatched. This CDR3 is 16 amino acids long. Germline CDR1 is KGHDR and CDR2 is SFDVKD. The CDR3 DNA sequence: TGTGCCACCAGTGGGAGCGGGGGGGCCGGCACAGATACGCAGTATTTT. This codes for CATSGSGGAGTDTQYF.